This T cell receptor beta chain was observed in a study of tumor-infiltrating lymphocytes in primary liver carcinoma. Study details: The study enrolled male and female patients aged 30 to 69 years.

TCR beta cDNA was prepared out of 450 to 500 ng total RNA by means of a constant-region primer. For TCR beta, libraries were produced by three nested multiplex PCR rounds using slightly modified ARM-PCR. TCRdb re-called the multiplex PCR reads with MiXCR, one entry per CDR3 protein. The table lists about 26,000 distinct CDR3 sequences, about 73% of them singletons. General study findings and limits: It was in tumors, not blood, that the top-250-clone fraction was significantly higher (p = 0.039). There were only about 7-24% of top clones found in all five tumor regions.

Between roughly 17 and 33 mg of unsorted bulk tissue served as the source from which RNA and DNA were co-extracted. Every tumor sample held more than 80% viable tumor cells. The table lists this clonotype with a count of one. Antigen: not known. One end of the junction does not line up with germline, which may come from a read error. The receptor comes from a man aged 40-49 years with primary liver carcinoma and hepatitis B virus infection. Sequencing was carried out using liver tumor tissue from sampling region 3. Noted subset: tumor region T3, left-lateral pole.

The CDR3 bases are TGTGCCGGCAGGACCGGGACAGGGAGGGACATTCAATACTTC. Residues: CAGRTGTGRDIQYF. The rearrangement joins TRBV6-1 to TRBJ2-4, with TRBD1 matching over 9 bases. The CDR3 extends over 14 amino acids. Germline V gene lookup returns CDR1 MNHNS and CDR2 SASEGT.